This T cell receptor (beta chain) originates from a study of blood T cell repertoires in COVID-19. Study as a whole: Samples came from the United States, Italy and Spain, spanning acute and convalescent COVID-19. The analysed material was cDNA or gDNA that came from T cells, B-cell-depleted T cells, or PBMCs.

Measured with immunoSEQ multiplex PCR; TCRdb has only the in-frame clones, and not every one. The sample consists of about 58,000 clones, 75% to 90% of them appearing once. The CDR3 length is 14 residues. V was shortened by 3 bases and J by 2 bases, with 8 bases between the two germline ends. CDR1 and CDR2 from the germline V gene are MGHRA and YSYEKL. The receptor's source is a man in his 60s with COVID-19, enrolled during active disease. The gene calls are TRBV4-1 and TRBJ1-5; D is unresolved. The specimen was peripheral blood. The CDR3 here is CASSQQEGNQPQHF. The CDR3 coding sequence is TGCGCCAGCAGCCAGCAGGAGGGCAATCAGCCCCAGCATTTT.